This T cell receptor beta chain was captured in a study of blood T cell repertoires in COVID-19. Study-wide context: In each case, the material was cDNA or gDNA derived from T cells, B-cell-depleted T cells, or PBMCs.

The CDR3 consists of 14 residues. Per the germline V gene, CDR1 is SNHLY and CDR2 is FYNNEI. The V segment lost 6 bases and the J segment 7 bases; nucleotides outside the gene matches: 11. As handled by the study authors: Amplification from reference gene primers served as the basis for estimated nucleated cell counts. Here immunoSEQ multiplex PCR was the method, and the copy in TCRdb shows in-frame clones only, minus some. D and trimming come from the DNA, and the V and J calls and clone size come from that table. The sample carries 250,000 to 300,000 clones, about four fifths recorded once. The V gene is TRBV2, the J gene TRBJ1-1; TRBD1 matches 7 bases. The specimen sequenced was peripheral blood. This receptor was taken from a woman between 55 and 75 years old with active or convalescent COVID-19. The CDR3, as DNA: TGTGCCAGCAGCGCCTTAGACAGGGAAGGTGAAGCTTTCTTT. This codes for CASSALDREGEAFF.